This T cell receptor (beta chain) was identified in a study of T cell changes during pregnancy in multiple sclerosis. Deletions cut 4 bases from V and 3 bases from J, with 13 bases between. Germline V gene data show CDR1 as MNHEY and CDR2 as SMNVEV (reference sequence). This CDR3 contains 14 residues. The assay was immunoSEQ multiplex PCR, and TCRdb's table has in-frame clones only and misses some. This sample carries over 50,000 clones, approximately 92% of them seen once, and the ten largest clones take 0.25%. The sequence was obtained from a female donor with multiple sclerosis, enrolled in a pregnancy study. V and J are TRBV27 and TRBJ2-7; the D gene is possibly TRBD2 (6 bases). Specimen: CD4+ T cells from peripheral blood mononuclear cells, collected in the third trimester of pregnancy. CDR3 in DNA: TGTGCCAGCAGTTCGATCGGGAGACACTACGAGCAGTACTTC. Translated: CASSSIGRHYEQYF.